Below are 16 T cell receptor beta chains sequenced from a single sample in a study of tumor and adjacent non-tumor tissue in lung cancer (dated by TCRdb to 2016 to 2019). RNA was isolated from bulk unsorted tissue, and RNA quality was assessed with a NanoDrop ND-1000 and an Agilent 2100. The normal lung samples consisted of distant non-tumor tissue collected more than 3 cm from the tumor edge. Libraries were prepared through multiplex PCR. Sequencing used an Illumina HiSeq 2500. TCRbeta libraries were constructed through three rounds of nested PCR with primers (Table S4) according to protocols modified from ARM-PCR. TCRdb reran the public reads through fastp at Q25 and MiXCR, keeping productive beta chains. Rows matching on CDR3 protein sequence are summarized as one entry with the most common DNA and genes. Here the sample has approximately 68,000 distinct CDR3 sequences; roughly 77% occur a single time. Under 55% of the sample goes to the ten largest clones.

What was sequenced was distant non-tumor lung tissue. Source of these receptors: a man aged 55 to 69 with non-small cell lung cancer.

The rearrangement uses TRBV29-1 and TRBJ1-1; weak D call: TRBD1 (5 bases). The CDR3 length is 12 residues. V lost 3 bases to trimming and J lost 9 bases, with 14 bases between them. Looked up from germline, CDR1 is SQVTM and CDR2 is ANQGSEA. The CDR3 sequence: CSVDAGNIKAFF. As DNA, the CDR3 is TGCAGCGTTGACGCAGGGAACATTAAAGCTTTCTTT.

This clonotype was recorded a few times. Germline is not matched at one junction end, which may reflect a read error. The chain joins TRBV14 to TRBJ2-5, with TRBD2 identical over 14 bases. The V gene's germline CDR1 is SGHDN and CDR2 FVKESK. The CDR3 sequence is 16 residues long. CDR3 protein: CASSCWTSGRQETQYF. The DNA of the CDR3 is TGTGCCAGCAGTTGCTGGACTAGCGGGAGGCAAGAGACTCAGTACTTC.

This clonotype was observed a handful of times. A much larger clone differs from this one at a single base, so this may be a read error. The CDR3 here is CASSRDTWEAFF. The CDR3 nucleotides are TGTGCCAGCAGCCGGGACACCTGGGAAGCTTTCTTT. The rearrangement joins TRBV6-6 to TRBJ1-1; tentative D call: TRBD1 (6 bases). The V end was cut by 6 bases, the J end by 8 bases, with 13 bases between. The germline CDR1 and CDR2 sequences are MNHNY and SVGAGI (reference sequence). The CDR3 is 12 amino acids.

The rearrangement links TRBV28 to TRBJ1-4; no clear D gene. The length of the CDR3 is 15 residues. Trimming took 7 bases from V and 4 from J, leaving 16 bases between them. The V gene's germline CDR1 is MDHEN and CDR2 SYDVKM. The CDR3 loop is CASTGSVRHNEKLFF. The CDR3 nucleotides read TGTGCCAGCACCGGCTCGGTCAGACATAATGAAAAACTGTTTTTT.

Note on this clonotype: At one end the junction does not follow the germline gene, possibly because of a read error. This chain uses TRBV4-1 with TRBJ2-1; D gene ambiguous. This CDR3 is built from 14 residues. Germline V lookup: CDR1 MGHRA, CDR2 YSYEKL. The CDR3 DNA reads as TGCACCAGCAGCCAAGGATTTACAAACAATGAGCAGTTCTTC. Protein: CTSSQGFTNNEQFF.

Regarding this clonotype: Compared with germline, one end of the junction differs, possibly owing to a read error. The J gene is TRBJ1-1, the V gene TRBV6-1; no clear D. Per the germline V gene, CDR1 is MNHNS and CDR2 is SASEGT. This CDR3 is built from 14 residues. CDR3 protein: CASSEGVLSEGTLF. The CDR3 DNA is TGTGCCAGCAGTGAAGGGGTATTAAGTGAAGGAACTCTCTTT.

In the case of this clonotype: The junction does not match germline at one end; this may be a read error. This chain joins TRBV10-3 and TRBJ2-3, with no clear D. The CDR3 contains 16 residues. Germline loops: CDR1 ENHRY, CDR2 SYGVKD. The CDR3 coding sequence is TGTGCCGTCAGTGAGTCGGGTAGACAAGACACAGATACGCAGTATTTT. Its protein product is CAVSESGRQDTDTQYF.

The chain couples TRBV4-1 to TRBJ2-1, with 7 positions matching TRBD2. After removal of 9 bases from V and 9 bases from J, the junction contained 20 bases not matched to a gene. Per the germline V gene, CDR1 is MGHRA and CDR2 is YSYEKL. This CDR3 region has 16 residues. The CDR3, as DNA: TGCGCCAGTAGCGACTTACTAGTGGGAGGGCCGGGTGAGCAGTTCTTC. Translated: CASSDLLVGGPGEQFF.

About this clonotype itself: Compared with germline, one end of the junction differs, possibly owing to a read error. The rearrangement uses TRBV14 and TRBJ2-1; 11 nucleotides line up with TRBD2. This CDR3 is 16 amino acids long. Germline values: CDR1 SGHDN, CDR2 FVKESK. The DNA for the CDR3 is TGTGCCAGCAGCCAAATGTGGTCTAGCGGGAGGAAAGAGCTGTTCTTC. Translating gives CASSQMWSSGRKELFF.

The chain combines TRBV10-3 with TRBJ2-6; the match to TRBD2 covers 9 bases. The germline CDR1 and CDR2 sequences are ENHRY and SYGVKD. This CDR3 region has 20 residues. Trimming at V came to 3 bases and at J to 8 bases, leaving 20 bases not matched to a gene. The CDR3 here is CAISEHGTSRRDSRSNVLTF. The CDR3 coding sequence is TGTGCCATCAGTGAACATGGGACTAGCAGGAGGGACTCTCGGTCCAACGTCCTGACTTTC.

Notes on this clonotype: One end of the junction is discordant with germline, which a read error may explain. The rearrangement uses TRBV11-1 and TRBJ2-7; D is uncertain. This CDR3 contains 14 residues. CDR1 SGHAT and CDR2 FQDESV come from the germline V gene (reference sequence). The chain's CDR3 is CASSFKIGLYEQYF. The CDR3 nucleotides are TGTGCCAGTAGCTTTAAAATCGGTCTCTACGAGCAATACTTC.

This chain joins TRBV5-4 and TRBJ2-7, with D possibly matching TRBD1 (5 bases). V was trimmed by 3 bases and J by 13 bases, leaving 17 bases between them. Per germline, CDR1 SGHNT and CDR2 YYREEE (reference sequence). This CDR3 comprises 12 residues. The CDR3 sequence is CASSWGGYEEYF. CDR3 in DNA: TGTGCCAGCAGCTGGGGCGGCTACGAGGAATACTTC. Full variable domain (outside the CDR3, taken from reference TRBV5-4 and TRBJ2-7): ETGVTQSPTHLIKTRGQQVTLRCSSQSGHNTVSWYQQALGQGPQFIFQYYREEENGRGNFPPRFSGLQFPNYSSELNVNALELDDSALYLCASSWGGYEEYFGPGTRLTVT.

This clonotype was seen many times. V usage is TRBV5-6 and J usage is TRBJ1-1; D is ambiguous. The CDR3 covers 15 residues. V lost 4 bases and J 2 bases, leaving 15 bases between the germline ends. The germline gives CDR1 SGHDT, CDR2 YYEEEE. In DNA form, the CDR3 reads TGTGCCAGCAGCCCCGTTGGGCTTAGTAACACTGAAGCTTTCTTT. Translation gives CASSPVGLSNTEAFF.

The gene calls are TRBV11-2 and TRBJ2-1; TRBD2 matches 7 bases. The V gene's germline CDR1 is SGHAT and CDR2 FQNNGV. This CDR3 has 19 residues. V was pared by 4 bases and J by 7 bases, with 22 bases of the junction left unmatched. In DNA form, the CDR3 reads TGTGCCAGCAGCTCCCCTGGACTAGTGAAGAGGTGGGGAACTAATGAGCAGTTCTTC. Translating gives CASSSPGLVKRWGTNEQFF.

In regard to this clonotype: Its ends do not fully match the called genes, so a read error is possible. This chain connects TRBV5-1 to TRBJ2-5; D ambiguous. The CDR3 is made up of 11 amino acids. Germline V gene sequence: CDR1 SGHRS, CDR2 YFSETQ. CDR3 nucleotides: TGCGCCAGCAGCTTCGAAGAGATCCAGTATTTC. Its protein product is CASSFEEIQYF.

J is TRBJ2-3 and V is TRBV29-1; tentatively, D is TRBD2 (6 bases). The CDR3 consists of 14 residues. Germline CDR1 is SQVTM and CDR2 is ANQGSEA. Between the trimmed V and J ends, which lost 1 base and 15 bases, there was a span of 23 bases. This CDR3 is CSVEVGGTTDTEYF. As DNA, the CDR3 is TGCAGCGTTGAAGTTGGAGGGACGACAGATACGGAATATTTT.